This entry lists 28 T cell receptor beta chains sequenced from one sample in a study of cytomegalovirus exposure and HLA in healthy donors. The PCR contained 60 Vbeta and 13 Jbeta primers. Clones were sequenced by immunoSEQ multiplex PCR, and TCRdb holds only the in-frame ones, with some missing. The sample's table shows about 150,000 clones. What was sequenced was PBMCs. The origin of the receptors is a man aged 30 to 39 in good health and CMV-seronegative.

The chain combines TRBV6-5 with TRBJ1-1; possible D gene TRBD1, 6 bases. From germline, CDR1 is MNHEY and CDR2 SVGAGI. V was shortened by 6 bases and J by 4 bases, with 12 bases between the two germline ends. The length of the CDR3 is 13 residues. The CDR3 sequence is CASRGGPGTEAFF. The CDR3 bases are TGTGCCAGCAGAGGGGGACCCGGCACTGAAGCTTTCTTT.

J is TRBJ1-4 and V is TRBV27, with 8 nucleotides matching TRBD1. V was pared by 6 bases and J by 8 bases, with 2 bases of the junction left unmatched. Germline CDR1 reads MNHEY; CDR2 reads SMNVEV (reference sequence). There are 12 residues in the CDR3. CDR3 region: CASRRQGEKLFF. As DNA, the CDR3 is TGTGCCAGCAGAAGACAGGGGGAAAAACTGTTTTTT.

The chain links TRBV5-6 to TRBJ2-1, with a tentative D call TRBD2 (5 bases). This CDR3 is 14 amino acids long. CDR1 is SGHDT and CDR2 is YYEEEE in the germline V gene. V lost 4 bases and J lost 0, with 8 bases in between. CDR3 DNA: TGTGCCAGCAGCGAGGGAAGCTCCTACAATGAGCAGTTCTTC. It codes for CASSEGSSYNEQFF.

CDR3 nucleotides: TGTGCCAGCAGCTATGTCACCGGGACAGGGATTGGTGGCTACACCTTC. It translates to CASSYVTGTGIGGYTF. The gene calls are TRBV27 and TRBJ1-2; TRBD1 aligns across 9 bases. This CDR3 region has 16 residues. V lost 6 bases to trimming and J lost 7 bases; unmatched junction nucleotides: 15. CDR1 is MNHEY and CDR2 is SMNVEV in the germline V gene (reference sequence).

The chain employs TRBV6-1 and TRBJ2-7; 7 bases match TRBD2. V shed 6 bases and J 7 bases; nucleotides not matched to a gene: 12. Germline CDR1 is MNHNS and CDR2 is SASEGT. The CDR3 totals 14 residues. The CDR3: CASSPTAGAREQYF. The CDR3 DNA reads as TGTGCCAGCAGCCCGACGGCGGGAGCTAGAGAGCAGTACTTC.

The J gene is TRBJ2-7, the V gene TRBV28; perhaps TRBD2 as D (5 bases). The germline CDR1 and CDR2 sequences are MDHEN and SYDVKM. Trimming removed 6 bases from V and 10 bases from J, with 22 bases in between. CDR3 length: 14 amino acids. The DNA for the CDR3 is TGTGCCAGCAGCAGAACCCTCTTAGCGCATCAACAGTACTTC. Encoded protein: CASSRTLLAHQQYF.

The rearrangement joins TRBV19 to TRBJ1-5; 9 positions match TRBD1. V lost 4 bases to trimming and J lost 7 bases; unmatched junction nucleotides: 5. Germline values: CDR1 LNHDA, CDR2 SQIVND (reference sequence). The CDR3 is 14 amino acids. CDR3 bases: TGTGCCAGTAGTAACCGACAGGGGGAACAGCCCCAGCATTTT. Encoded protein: CASSNRQGEQPQHF.

The CDR3 region has the DNA TGTGCCAGCAGCCGGTTAGCCAGCCTATCCTACGAGCAGTACTTC. Translated: CASSRLASLSYEQYF. V gene TRBV14 combines with J gene TRBJ2-7; D gene unclear. Trimming took off 4 bases at V and 1 base at J, with 14 bases between the two ends. This CDR3 region has 15 residues. The germline V gene has CDR1 SGHDN and CDR2 FVKESK.

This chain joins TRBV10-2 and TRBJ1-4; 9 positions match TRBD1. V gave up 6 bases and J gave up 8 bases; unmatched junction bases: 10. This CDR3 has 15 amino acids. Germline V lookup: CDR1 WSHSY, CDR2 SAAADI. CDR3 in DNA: TGCGCCAGCAGCTCCGGGGGACAGGGAGAAGAAAAACTGTTTTTT. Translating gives CASSSGGQGEEKLFF.

The CDR3 here is CASTPPGQLDGYTF. The DNA of the CDR3 is TGTGCCAGCACCCCCCCAGGACAGTTAGATGGCTACACCTTC. The rearrangement links TRBV25-1 to TRBJ1-2, with D tentatively TRBD1 (6 bases). Trimming cost V 7 bases and J 6 bases, with 18 bases left between them. This CDR3 comprises 14 residues. Germline V gives CDR1 MGHDK, CDR2 SYGVNS.

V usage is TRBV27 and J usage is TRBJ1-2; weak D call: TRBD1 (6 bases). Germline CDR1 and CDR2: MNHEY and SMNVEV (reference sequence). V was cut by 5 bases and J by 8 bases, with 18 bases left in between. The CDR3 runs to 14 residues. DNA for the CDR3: TGTGCCAGCAGTCCTGAACAGGGTCGTCGCGGCTACACCTTC. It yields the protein CASSPEQGRRGYTF.

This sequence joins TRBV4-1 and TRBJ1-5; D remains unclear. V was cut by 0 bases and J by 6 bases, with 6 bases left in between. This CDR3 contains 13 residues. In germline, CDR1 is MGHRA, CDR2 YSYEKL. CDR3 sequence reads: CASSQDLFQPQHF. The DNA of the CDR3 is TGCGCCAGCAGCCAAGATCTATTTCAGCCCCAGCATTTT.

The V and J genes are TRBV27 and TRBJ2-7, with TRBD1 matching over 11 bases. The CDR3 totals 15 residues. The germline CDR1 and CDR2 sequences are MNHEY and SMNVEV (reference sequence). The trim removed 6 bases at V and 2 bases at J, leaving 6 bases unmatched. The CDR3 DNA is TGTGCCAGCAGCCCAGGACAGGGGGCGACCTACGAGCAGTACTTC. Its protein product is CASSPGQGATYEQYF.

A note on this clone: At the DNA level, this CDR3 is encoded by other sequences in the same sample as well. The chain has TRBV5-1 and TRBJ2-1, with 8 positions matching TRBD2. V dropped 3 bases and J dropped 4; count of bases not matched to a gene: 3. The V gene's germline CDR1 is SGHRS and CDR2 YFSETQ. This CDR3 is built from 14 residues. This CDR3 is CASSSSGGYNEQFF. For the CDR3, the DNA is TGCGCCAGCAGCTCAAGCGGGGGTTACAATGAGCAGTTCTTC.

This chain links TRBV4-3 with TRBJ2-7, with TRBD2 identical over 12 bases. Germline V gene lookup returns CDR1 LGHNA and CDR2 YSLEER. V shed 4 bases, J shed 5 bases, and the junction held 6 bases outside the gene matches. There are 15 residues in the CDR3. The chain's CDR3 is CASSRRLAGDHEQYF. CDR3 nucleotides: TGCGCCAGCAGCCGTCGACTAGCGGGAGACCACGAGCAGTACTTC.

The chain's CDR3 is CASSYDRPTNTEAFF. In DNA form, the CDR3 reads TGTGCCAGCAGTTATGACAGGCCAACGAACACTGAAGCTTTCTTT. V and J are TRBV6-5 and TRBJ1-1, with D possibly matching TRBD1 (6 bases). The ends were cut back, 3 bases at V and 1 base at J, with 12 bases in the middle. Germline loops: CDR1 MNHEY, CDR2 SVGAGI. The CDR3 covers 15 residues.

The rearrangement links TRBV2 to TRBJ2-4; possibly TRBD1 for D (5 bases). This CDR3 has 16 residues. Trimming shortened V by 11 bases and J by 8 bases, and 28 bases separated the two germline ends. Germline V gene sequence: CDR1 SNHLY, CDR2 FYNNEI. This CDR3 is CAGTQDSTGESDIQYF. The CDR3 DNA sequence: TGTGCCGGAACACAGGATTCTACGGGCGAAAGCGACATTCAGTACTTC.

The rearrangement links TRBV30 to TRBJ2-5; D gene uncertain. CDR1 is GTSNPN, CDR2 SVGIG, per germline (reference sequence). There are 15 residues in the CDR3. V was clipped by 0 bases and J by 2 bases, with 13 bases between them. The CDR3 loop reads CAWSVGGALQETQYF. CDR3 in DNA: TGTGCCTGGAGTGTTGGCGGAGCCTTGCAAGAGACCCAGTACTTC.

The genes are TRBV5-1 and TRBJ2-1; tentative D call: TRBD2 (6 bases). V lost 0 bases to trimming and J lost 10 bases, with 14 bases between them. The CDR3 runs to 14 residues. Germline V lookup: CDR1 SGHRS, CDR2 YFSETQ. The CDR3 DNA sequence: TGCGCCAGCAGCTTGGGGTCGGGAGTCATAGAGCAGTTCTTC. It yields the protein CASSLGSGVIEQFF.

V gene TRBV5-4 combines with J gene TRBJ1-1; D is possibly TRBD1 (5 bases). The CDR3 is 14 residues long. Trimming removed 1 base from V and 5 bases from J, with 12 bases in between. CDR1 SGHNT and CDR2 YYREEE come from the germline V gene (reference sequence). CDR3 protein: CASSLNGGRTEAFF. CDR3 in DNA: TGTGCCAGCAGCTTGAACGGGGGTCGGACTGAAGCTTTCTTT.

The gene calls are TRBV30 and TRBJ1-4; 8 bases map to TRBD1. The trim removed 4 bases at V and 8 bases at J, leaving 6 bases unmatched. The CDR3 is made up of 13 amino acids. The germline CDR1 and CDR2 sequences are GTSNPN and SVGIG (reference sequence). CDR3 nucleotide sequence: TGTGCCTGGACGTACAGGGGGAAAGAAAAACTGTTTTTT. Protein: CAWTYRGKEKLFF.

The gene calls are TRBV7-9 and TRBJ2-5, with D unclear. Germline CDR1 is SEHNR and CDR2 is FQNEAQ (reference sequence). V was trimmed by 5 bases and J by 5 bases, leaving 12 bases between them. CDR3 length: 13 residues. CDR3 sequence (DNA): TGTGCCAGCAGCCCCCCGAGGAGCGAGACCCAGTACTTC. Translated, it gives CASSPPRSETQYF.

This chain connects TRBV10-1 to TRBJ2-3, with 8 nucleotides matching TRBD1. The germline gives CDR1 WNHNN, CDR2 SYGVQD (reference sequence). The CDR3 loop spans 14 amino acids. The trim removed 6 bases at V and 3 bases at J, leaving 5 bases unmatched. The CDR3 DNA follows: TGCGCCAGCAGCAGGGGGCTCGGTACAGATACGCAGTATTTT. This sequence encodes CASSRGLGTDTQYF.

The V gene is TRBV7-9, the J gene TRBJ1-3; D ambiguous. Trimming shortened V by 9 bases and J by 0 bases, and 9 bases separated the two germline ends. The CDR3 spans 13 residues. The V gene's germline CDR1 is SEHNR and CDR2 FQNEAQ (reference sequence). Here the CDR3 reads CARIRRSGNTIYF. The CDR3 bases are TGTGCCAGGATCAGGCGCTCTGGAAACACCATATATTTT.

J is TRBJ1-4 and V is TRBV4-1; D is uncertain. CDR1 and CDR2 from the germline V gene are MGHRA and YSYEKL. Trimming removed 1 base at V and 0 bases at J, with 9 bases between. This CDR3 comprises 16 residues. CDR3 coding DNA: TGCGCCAGCAGCCAAGGAGCCTACGCAACTAATGAAAAACTGTTTTTT. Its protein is CASSQGAYATNEKLFF.

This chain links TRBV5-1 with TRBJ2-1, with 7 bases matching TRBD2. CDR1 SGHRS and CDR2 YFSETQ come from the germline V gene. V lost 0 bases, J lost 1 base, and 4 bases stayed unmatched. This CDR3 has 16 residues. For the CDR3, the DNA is TGCGCCAGCAGCTTGGATGCGGGAGTGTCCTACAATGAGCAGTTCTTC. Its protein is CASSLDAGVSYNEQFF.

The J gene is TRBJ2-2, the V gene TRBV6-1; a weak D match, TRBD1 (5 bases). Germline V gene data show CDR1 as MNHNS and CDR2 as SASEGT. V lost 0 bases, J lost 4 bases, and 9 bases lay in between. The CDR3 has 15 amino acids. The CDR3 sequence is CASSEAGRGTGELFF. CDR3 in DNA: TGTGCCAGCAGTGAAGCGGGGCGCGGCACCGGGGAGCTGTTTTTT.

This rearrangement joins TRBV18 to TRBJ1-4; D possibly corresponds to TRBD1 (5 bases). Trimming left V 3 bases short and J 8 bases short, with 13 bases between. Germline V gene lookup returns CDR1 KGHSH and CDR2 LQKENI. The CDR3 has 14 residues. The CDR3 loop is CASSPARAEEKLFF. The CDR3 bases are TGTGCCAGCTCACCGGCCAGGGCTGAGGAAAAACTGTTTTTT.